The clone carrying this T cell receptor beta chain appeared a few times. Its antigen remains unknown. After removal of 5 bases from V and 6 bases from J, the junction contained 6 bases not matched to a gene. The germline CDR1 and CDR2 sequences are LNHDA and SQIVND (reference sequence). This CDR3 region has 15 residues. This sample is part of a study of human T cells and chemical hapten exposure. Study context: The study lasted around 22 weeks, and patients were dosed weekly with diphenylcyclopropenone on the scalp throughout. Reading of the patch tests, which applied 0.01% DPC to the upper back, occurred at 6 days. Overall study results and limits: Sensitization with DPC brought no change to TCRs above 1 in 1000 in frequency.

Per the original methods: Across samples, TCR counts had a median of about 100,000 and ranged from roughly 23,224 to 690,600. TCRdb recomputed calls from the RACE reads with MiXCR, one row per CDR3 protein. These V and J calls originate from TCRdb's pipeline instead of the authors' own analysis. Of around 150,000 distinct CDR3 sequences in the sample, roughly 15% are singletons; the top ten hold around 1.7%. Documented time point: patch test 1, 2 weeks after DPC sensitization. Treatment indicated: therapeutic diphenylcyclopropenone sensitization with weekly scalp DPC. The rearrangement links TRBV19 to TRBJ2-2, with 10 bases identical to TRBD2. This TCR came from a woman in her thirties with alopecia areata. Some clones in this sample may be carry-over from other donors' samples. The sequenced sample was whole blood, obtained in connection with sensitization to the hapten diphenylcyclopropenone (DPC). The DNA of the CDR3 is TGTGCCAGTAGTGGGCTAGCGGGAGTATCCGGGGAGCTGTTTTTT. Translating gives CASSGLAGVSGELFF.